This T cell receptor (beta chain) came from a study of CD39 and CD103 CD8 tumor-infiltrating T cells (dated 2018 in TCRdb). Context from the whole study: An HPV-positive HNSCC, an HPV-negative HNSCC, an ovarian cancer and a melanoma patient were represented in the repertoire comparisons shown. TCRbeta CDR3 deep sequencing compared repertoires of CD8 TIL subsets defined by CD103 and CD39 with peripheral memory CD8 T cells.

From approximately 10,000 to 100,000 sorted cells per subset, genomic DNA was extracted using the DNeasy Blood and Tissue Kit. The immunoSEQ service sequenced and mapped the TCRbeta V-J or V-D-J regions, with coverage above 9x for each sample. As for the original processing: Only productive rearrangements exported from the immunoSEQ Analyzer platform were analyzed, with clonality assessed on the 500 most abundant clones. Repertoire overlap between populations was quantified with the Morisita-Horn similarity index and the Jaccard index. Morisita-Horn similarity between CD8 T-cell subset TCR repertoires was measured in a handful of cancer patients. TCRdb mirrors the immuneACCESS table, restricted to in-frame sequences. Some clones are absent from its copies; in checked studies, under half trace to an unresolved V gene, and the reason for the others is unknown. V, J and clone size are those of that table, while D and trimming were read from the DNA. Here the sample has roughly 18,000 clones; about 89% occur a single time. About 4.5% of the sample rests with the top ten.

Broader findings and caveats from the paper: DP CD8 TILs appeared to be more oligoclonal than DN and SP CD8 TILs and blood memory CD8 T cells, with 56-86% covered by the top 30 clonotypes. DP TIL clonotypes were rarely found in blood or uninvolved lymph node, whereas DN TIL clonotypes largely overlapped peripheral memory CD8 repertoires.

No therapy was being received by patients at the time of sample collection, although prior treatments had ranged from chemotherapy, radiotherapy, surgery and immunotherapy to none. After thawing, cells were enriched for T lymphocytes using a negative-selection kit, with EpCAM beads added for tumor-infiltrating lymphocytes. CD8+CD4-CD45RA- cells were sorted as memory CD8 T cells irrespective of CCR7 expression. Before analysis, peripheral blood mononuclear cells were separated on a Ficoll-Paque PLUS gradient and then cryopreserved. On a FACSAria II, each population was sorted to just over 97% purity, and the resulting cell pellets were frozen for TCR sequencing with no culture step. About this clone: The target of this receptor is not known. One base away there is no much larger clone; base qualities are not given.

The germline V gene provides CDR1 SGHRS and CDR2 YFSETQ. Clipping removes 2 bases from V and 6 bases from J, with 8 as the unmatched junction base count. The CDR3 runs 15 amino acids, cysteine and phenylalanine included. Kept here is only the CDR3 DNA, which spans 45 bases and is read in frame from base 1. Material for sequencing was CD8+ T cells sorted from blood. In the paper's terms, the cell subset or site label means: total memory CD8 T cells (CD45RA-CCR7+/-) from blood or uninvolved lymph node. The sequence is built from TRBV5-1 and TRBJ1-1; TRBD1 aligns with 9 central bases. This clonotype was sampled from a human donor with head and neck squamous cell carcinoma. The sequenced DNA: TGCGCCAGCAGCTTTAACAGGGGGCTGGAACCTGAAGCTTTCTTT. This encodes CASSFNRGLEPEAFF.